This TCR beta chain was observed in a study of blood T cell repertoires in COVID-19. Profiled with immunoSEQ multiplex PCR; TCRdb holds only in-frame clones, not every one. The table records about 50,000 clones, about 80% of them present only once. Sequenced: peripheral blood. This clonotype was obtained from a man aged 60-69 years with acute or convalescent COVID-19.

Written as DNA, the CDR3 is TGTGCCAGTTCTAGCGGGGGGGCGCGATACGGGGAGCTGTTTTTT. Protein: CASSSGGARYGELFF. The chain has TRBV19 and TRBJ2-2; 12 nucleotides match TRBD2. The CDR3 totals 15 residues. Germline trimming cut 8 bases from V and 7 bases from J; bases unmatched to any gene: 8. Germline V gene sequence: CDR1 LNHDA, CDR2 SQIVND (reference sequence).